These 22 T cell receptor beta chains were all obtained from the same sample, sequenced in a study of blood T cell repertoires in COVID-19. Sequencing was performed with immunoSEQ multiplex PCR; in TCRdb, only in-frame clones are kept and a portion is missing. The profile shows about 170,000 clones, around four fifths of them singletons. The source material was peripheral blood. The receptors stem from an elderly woman with COVID-19, enrolled during active disease.

The rearrangement links TRBV19 to TRBJ1-5; the match to TRBD1 covers 9 bases. V dropped 7 bases and J dropped 5; count of bases not matched to a gene: 18. The CDR3 has 18 residues. CDR1 LNHDA and CDR2 SQIVND come from the germline V gene (reference sequence). The CDR3 sequence is CASTGQYRGQGKYQPQHF. CDR3 in DNA: TGTGCCAGTACTGGCCAATACAGGGGGCAGGGAAAGTATCAGCCCCAGCATTTT.

Only a few counts were recorded for this clone. The genes are TRBV18 and TRBJ1-1; possible D gene TRBD1, 5 bases. Germline V gene data show CDR1 as KGHSH and CDR2 as LQKENI. This CDR3 is built from 15 residues. V shed 0 bases and J shed 0 bases, with 8 bases lying between them. The CDR3 spells CASSPPGGLNTEAFF. CDR3 DNA: TGTGCCAGCTCACCACCCGGGGGGTTGAACACTGAAGCTTTCTTT.

This chain links TRBV23-1 with TRBJ2-5; D may be TRBD2 (5 bases). TRBV23-1 counts as an open reading frame of uncertain function. Trimming took 0 bases from V and 2 from J, leaving 16 bases between them. There are 17 residues in the CDR3. This CDR3 reads CASSQSKGLPTQETQYF. As DNA, the CDR3 is TGCGCCAGCAGTCAATCGAAAGGACTTCCTACACAAGAGACCCAGTACTTC.

This clone was recorded once. J is TRBJ1-1 and V is TRBV10-1; D is unclear. V was pared by 0 bases and J by 6 bases, with 11 bases between. There are 14 residues in the CDR3. Looked up from germline, CDR1 is WNHNN and CDR2 is SYGVQD (reference sequence). CDR3 protein: CASSESIIGAEAFF. CDR3 DNA sequence: TGCGCCAGCAGTGAGTCGATCATCGGTGCTGAAGCTTTCTTT.

This clone was found a few times. This sequence joins TRBV24-1 and TRBJ2-3, with 9 bases fitting TRBD1. The J segment lost 6 bases and the V segment lost 4 bases, leaving 7 bases of the junction unmatched. The CDR3 has 15 residues. Germline V gives CDR1 KGHDR, CDR2 SFDVKD. The CDR3 sequence: CATSDPGQGVDTQYF. The CDR3 bases are TGTGCCACCAGTGACCCGGGACAGGGTGTGGATACGCAGTATTTT.

This clone was detected a few times. The chain combines TRBV5-1 with TRBJ2-6; 7 bases line up with TRBD1. The CDR3 loop spans 18 amino acids. Per germline, CDR1 SGHRS and CDR2 YFSETQ. The junction had 11 bases not matched to a gene; V was cut back by 4 bases and J by 1 base. This CDR3 is CASSPSGTATSGANVLTF. CDR3 bases: TGCGCCAGCAGCCCCTCCGGGACAGCTACTTCTGGGGCCAACGTCCTGACTTTC.

The V call is TRBV2, the J call TRBJ2-5; 8 bases match TRBD2. Losses at the gene ends were 8 bases for V and 5 bases for J; bases not matched to a gene: 10. The CDR3 is made up of 14 amino acids. Germline V gives CDR1 SNHLY, CDR2 FYNNEI. The CDR3 sequence: CASGGLGGGETQYF. DNA for the CDR3: TGTGCCAGCGGGGGACTAGGTGGAGGGGAGACCCAGTACTTC.

The V and J genes are TRBV29-1 and TRBJ2-3; D remains ambiguous. The V end lost 8 bases, the J end lost 6 bases, and 12 bases lay between the germline ends. From germline, CDR1 is SQVTM and CDR2 ANQGSEA. The CDR3 covers 11 residues. The chain's CDR3 is CSTRSWDTQYF. For the CDR3, the DNA is TGCAGCACGCGATCTTGGGATACGCAGTATTTT.

The chain couples TRBV6-5 to TRBJ2-7, with a possible D match to TRBD1 (5 bases). The V end lost 4 bases, the J end lost 3 bases, and 10 bases lay between the germline ends. The CDR3 has 13 amino acids. CDR1 is MNHEY and CDR2 is SVGAGI in the germline V gene. The CDR3: CASSSGKGYEQYF. The CDR3 DNA follows: TGTGCCAGCAGTTCAGGGAAGGGCTACGAGCAGTACTTC.

This chain uses TRBV5-8 with TRBJ1-2; D possibly corresponds to TRBD1 (6 bases). Trimming removed 2 bases at V and 7 bases at J, with 12 bases between. Germline V lookup: CDR1 SGHTS, CDR2 YDEGEE. The CDR3 is made up of 13 amino acids. The CDR3 nucleotides are TGTGCCAGCAGCTTTGGGGGGGCTCGTGGCTACACCTTC. This sequence encodes CASSFGGARGYTF.

This clone was observed once. V usage is TRBV19 and J usage is TRBJ2-3, with a tentative D call TRBD1 (6 bases). V was cut by 1 base and J by 4 bases, with 12 bases left in between. This CDR3 comprises 15 residues. The germline CDR1 and CDR2 sequences are LNHDA and SQIVND (reference sequence). The DNA for the CDR3 is TGTGCCAGTAGTATAGTGGGCAGGGGATCAGATACGCAGTATTTT. As protein: CASSIVGRGSDTQYF.

This clone was counted between two and nine times. V gene TRBV7-3 combines with J gene TRBJ1-3; 9 bases map to TRBD1. The CDR3 is 14 residues long. Trimming removed 5 bases from V and 4 bases from J; junction bases left unmatched: 3. Germline CDR1 and CDR2: SGHTA and FQGTGA. In DNA form, the CDR3 reads TGTGCCAGCAGCCTGGGGACAGGGGGAAACACCATATATTTT. This translates into CASSLGTGGNTIYF.

The rearrangement uses TRBV5-1 and TRBJ2-5; 11 nucleotides agree with TRBD2. Per germline, CDR1 SGHRS and CDR2 YFSETQ. The ends lost 4 bases at V and 2 bases at J; junction bases unmatched: 7. The CDR3 has 16 amino acids. CDR3 residues: CASSTAGLAGQETQYF. In DNA form, the CDR3 reads TGCGCCAGCAGCACCGCCGGACTAGCGGGTCAAGAGACCCAGTACTTC.

The rearrangement links TRBV9 to TRBJ2-1; 7 bases are shared with TRBD2. CDR1 and CDR2 (germline): SGDLS, YYNGEE. This CDR3 contains 14 residues. The V and J ends lost 4 bases and 6 bases, in that order; junction bases with no gene match: 7. The CDR3 DNA reads as TGTGCCAGCAGCTCGAGACTAGCAGTCAATGAGCAGTTCTTC. It specifies CASSSRLAVNEQFF. The whole variable domain, filled in from reference TRBV9 and TRBJ2-1, reads DSGVTQTPKHLITATGQRVTLRCSPRSGDLSVYWYQQSLDQGLQFLIQYYNGEERAKGNILERFSAQQFPDLHSELNLSSLELGDSALYFCASSSRLAVNEQFFGPGTRLTVL.

This sequence joins TRBV5-8 and TRBJ2-1; 7 nucleotides agree with TRBD1. J gave up 0 bases and V 5 bases, and 8 bases lay outside the gene matches. The CDR3 runs to 16 residues. CDR1 and CDR2 from the germline V gene are SGHTS and YDEGEE. The CDR3 loop is CASRSGTASSYNEQFF. Written as DNA, the CDR3 is TGTGCCAGCAGATCAGGGACAGCCTCCTCCTACAATGAGCAGTTCTTC.

The J gene is TRBJ1-2, the V gene TRBV28; TRBD1 agrees at 7 bases. V shed 3 bases, J shed 8 bases, and the junction held 12 bases outside the gene matches. This CDR3 spans 15 amino acids. Germline CDR1 is MDHEN and CDR2 is SYDVKM. The CDR3 here is CASSFLGGGSRGYTF. In DNA form, the CDR3 reads TGTGCCAGCAGTTTTTTAGGGGGCGGGTCGAGGGGCTACACCTTC.

This clone was counted a few times. The chain combines TRBV19 with TRBJ2-1; 7 bases line up with TRBD1. J was trimmed by 2 bases and V by 2 bases; bases with no gene match: 3. This CDR3 has 15 amino acids. Germline values: CDR1 LNHDA, CDR2 SQIVND (reference sequence). The CDR3 here is CASSIRQGTYNEQFF. The CDR3 DNA reads as TGTGCCAGTAGTATAAGACAGGGAACCTACAATGAGCAGTTCTTC.

V gene TRBV10-3 combines with J gene TRBJ1-2, with D hard to call. The CDR3 contains 13 residues. The V end lost 4 bases, the J end lost 0 bases, and 6 bases lay between the germline ends. The germline gives CDR1 ENHRY, CDR2 SYGVKD. The CDR3, as DNA: TGTGCCATCAGTGCTTCAGCTAACTATGGCTACACCTTC. It codes for CAISASANYGYTF.

CDR3 sequence: CASTRDIYNEQFF. The CDR3 bases are TGTGCCAGCACCCGGGACATCTACAATGAGCAGTTCTTC. The chain links TRBV11-2 to TRBJ2-1; a weak D match, TRBD1 (6 bases). CDR1 and CDR2 (germline): SGHAT, FQNNGV. This CDR3 has 13 amino acids. With 7 bases removed from V and 3 bases from J, the gap between germline ends came to 10 bases.

This clone was counted at least ten times. V usage is TRBV28 and J usage is TRBJ2-7; 9 nucleotides match TRBD2. The CDR3 has 13 amino acids. V lost 6 bases to trimming and J lost 6 bases; unmatched junction nucleotides: 6. CDR1 is MDHEN and CDR2 is SYDVKM in the germline V gene. The CDR3: CASSASGTIEQYF. The CDR3 bases are TGTGCCAGCAGCGCTAGCGGGACTATCGAGCAGTACTTC.

The rearrangement joins TRBV20-1 to TRBJ1-4; the D is unclear. From germline, CDR1 is DFQATT and CDR2 SNEGSKA (reference sequence). The length of the CDR3 is 11 residues. This chain's CDR3 is CSPRSNEKLFF. DNA for the CDR3: TGCAGCCCCCGCAGTAATGAAAAACTGTTTTTT.

J is TRBJ1-1 and V is TRBV5-4; no reliable D call. The CDR3 totals 14 residues. Trimming left V 4 bases short and J 5 bases short, with 15 bases between. Germline V lookup: CDR1 SGHNT, CDR2 YYREEE (reference sequence). As DNA, the CDR3 is TGTGCCAGCAGCGACACACTAAGCGGGACTGAAGCTTTCTTT. It yields the protein CASSDTLSGTEAFF.